The 26 T cell receptor beta chains presented below share a single source sample, sequenced in a study of shared clonotypes between healthy human individuals. Generated by immunoSEQ multiplex PCR, the TCRdb table keeps only in-frame clones and is missing some. Of 2 million to 2.5 million clones detected, over 85% appear once; the ten largest clones hold 0.36%. Sequenced: naive CD4+ T cells from PBMCs. Subset reported: CD45RA+ positively selected. The receptors come from a man in his late teens or twenties in good health. Some clones in this sample may be carry-over from other donors' samples.

The gene calls are TRBV28 and TRBJ1-2; no reliable D call. The germline CDR1 and CDR2 sequences are MDHEN and SYDVKM. CDR3 size: 12 residues. Between the trimmed V and J ends, which lost 2 bases and 4 bases, there was a span of 5 bases. The CDR3 DNA sequence: TGTGCCAGCAGTTTAAAGAGCTATGGCTACACCTTC. Its translation: CASSLKSYGYTF.

The chain links TRBV7-2 to TRBJ2-2, with D possibly being TRBD2 (7 bases). V was clipped by 1 base and J by 3 bases, with 15 bases between them. Germline CDR1 and CDR2: SGHTA and FQGNSA. The length of the CDR3 is 17 residues. The CDR3 DNA reads TGTGCCAGCAGCTTAGGGGAGGGACACTTCCACACCGGGGAGCTGTTTTTT. Translating gives CASSLGEGHFHTGELFF.

The CDR3 region is CASSVGDSPYQETQYF. The CDR3 DNA reads as TGTGCCAGTAGTGTCGGTGATAGCCCGTACCAAGAGACCCAGTACTTC. The genes are TRBV19 and TRBJ2-5, with D hard to call. Germline V gene lookup returns CDR1 LNHDA and CDR2 SQIVND (reference sequence). The CDR3 runs to 16 residues. The germline V and J ends were trimmed by 5 bases and 0 bases, with 16 bases remaining between them.

The J gene is TRBJ2-4, the V gene TRBV5-1, with TRBD2 identical over 9 bases. The V gene end was trimmed by 5 bases and the J gene end by 5 bases; junction bases not matched to a gene: 11. This CDR3 spans 16 amino acids. Germline CDR1 is SGHRS and CDR2 is YFSETQ. The CDR3, as DNA: TGCGCCAGCAGAATGACCGGGACTAGCCGGGAAAACATTCAGTACTTC. Translating it yields CASRMTGTSRENIQYF.

This chain links TRBV7-3 with TRBJ2-5; TRBD1 matches at 8 bases. The CDR3 totals 15 residues. Germline V CDR1 and CDR2: SGHTA, FQGTGA. V dropped 0 bases and J dropped 3; count of bases not matched to a gene: 3. CDR3 coding DNA: TGTGCCAGCAGCTTAACGAGGGACAGGAAAGAGACCCAGTACTTC. It yields the protein CASSLTRDRKETQYF.

The chain links TRBV7-2 to TRBJ2-7; maybe TRBD2 (6 bases). Germline CDR1 is SGHTA and CDR2 is FQGNSA. The CDR3 has 15 residues. The V end lost 5 bases, the J end lost 0 bases, and 14 bases lay between the germline ends. CDR3 residues: CASSRTSPYSYEQYF. The CDR3 nucleotides read TGTGCCAGCAGCCGCACTAGCCCCTACTCCTACGAGCAGTACTTC.

The J gene is TRBJ2-7, the V gene TRBV5-4, with no clear D. Germline V gene data show CDR1 as SGHNT and CDR2 as YYREEE (reference sequence). CDR3 size: 12 residues. V dropped 4 bases and J dropped 5 bases, with 10 bases sitting between them. The CDR3 DNA sequence: TGTGCCAGCAGCCGGACGATAGACGAGCAGTACTTC. Translating gives CASSRTIDEQYF.

The chain joins TRBV6-5 to TRBJ1-1, with unresolved D. The ends were cut back, 5 bases at V and 5 bases at J, with 12 bases in the middle. This CDR3 has 13 residues. CDR1 MNHEY and CDR2 SVGAGI come from the germline V gene. Here the CDR3 reads CASSDTAQTEAFF. Here the CDR3 DNA reads TGTGCCAGCAGTGACACCGCCCAAACTGAAGCTTTCTTT.

The chain links TRBV30 to TRBJ2-1; TRBD2 matches 10 bases. Germline CDR1 and CDR2: GTSNPN and SVGIG (reference sequence). Germline trimming cut 5 bases from V and 4 bases from J; bases unmatched to any gene: 2. This CDR3 region has 13 residues. The CDR3 DNA reads TGTGCCTGGGTACTAGCGGGGTACAATGAGCAGTTCTTC. Its protein is CAWVLAGYNEQFF.

V is TRBV7-2 and J is TRBJ1-5; D call uncertain. Trimming removed 1 base from V and 7 bases from J, with 8 bases in between. The germline V gene encodes CDR1 SGHTA and CDR2 FQGNSA. The CDR3 sequence is 13 residues long. DNA of the CDR3: TGTGCCAGCAGCTTAGGAATAGGGCAGCCCCAGCATTTT. Protein product: CASSLGIGQPQHF. The full variable domain, its missing parts supplied by reference TRBV7-2 and TRBJ1-5, is GAGVSQSPSNKVTEKGKDVELRCDPISGHTALYWYRQSLGQGLEFLIYFQGNSAPDKSGLPSDRFSAERTGGSVSTLTIQRTQQEDSAVYLCASSLGIGQPQHFGDGTRLSIL.

V gene TRBV7-2 combines with J gene TRBJ2-1, with D perhaps TRBD1 or TRBD2 (5 bases each). CDR1 and CDR2 from the germline V gene are SGHTA and FQGNSA. The CDR3 length is 13 residues. Trimming took 1 base from V and 10 from J, leaving 11 bases between them. The CDR3 DNA follows: TGTGCCAGCAGCTTAGTTCGGGGCAGCGAGCAGTTCTTC. As protein: CASSLVRGSEQFF.

This sequence joins TRBV19 and TRBJ1-2, with TRBD1 matching 7 bases. CDR3 length: 15 amino acids. CDR1 and CDR2 from the germline V gene are LNHDA and SQIVND (reference sequence). V lost 6 bases and J lost 9; bases outside the gene matches: 16. Written as DNA, the CDR3 is TGTGCCAGTAGCTCAGACACAAGACAGGGCTGGAGCTACACCTTC. Encoded protein: CASSSDTRQGWSYTF.

The gene calls are TRBV19 and TRBJ1-3; perhaps TRBD1 as D (5 bases). CDR1 is LNHDA and CDR2 is SQIVND in the germline V gene (reference sequence). The V and J ends lost 7 bases and 0 bases respectively, with 13 bases between them. CDR3 length equals 15 residues. The CDR3 sequence is CASTLSDSSGNTIYF. CDR3 DNA: TGTGCCAGTACCCTTTCCGACAGCTCTGGAAACACCATATATTTT.

The gene calls are TRBV7-9 and TRBJ1-1, with 9 bases that match TRBD1. This CDR3 has 13 amino acids. Germline V CDR1 and CDR2: SEHNR, FQNEAQ (reference sequence). The junction had 5 bases not matched to a gene; V was cut back by 7 bases and J by 5 bases. The CDR3 loop reads CASTRTGETEAFF. The CDR3 DNA sequence: TGTGCCAGCACCAGGACAGGGGAGACTGAAGCTTTCTTT.

This clone was observed a handful of times. The chain carries TRBV7-9 and TRBJ2-7, with 8 positions matching TRBD1. With V trimmed by 5 bases and J by 2 bases, 8 bases remained unmatched. Germline loops: CDR1 SEHNR, CDR2 FQNEAQ (reference sequence). CDR3 size: 15 residues. CDR3 region: CASSQWAGGPYEQYF. As DNA, the CDR3 is TGTGCCAGCAGCCAATGGGCAGGGGGCCCCTACGAGCAGTACTTC. Full variable domain (rest looked up from reference TRBV7-9 and TRBJ2-7): DTGVSQNPRHKITKRGQNVTFRCDPISEHNRLYWYRQTLGQGPEFLTYFQNEAQLEKSRLLSDRFSAERPKGSFSTLEIQRTEQGDSAMYLCASSQWAGGPYEQYFGPGTRLTVT.

The chain recombines TRBV19 with TRBJ1-1; 10 nucleotides match TRBD1. Trimming cost V 6 bases and J 2 bases; bases outside gene matches: 12. Germline CDR1 and CDR2: LNHDA and SQIVND (reference sequence). The CDR3 loop spans 17 amino acids. CDR3 region: CASSLNFGTGANTEAFF. The DNA of the CDR3 is TGTGCCAGTAGCCTCAACTTCGGGACAGGGGCTAACACTGAAGCTTTCTTT.

This rearrangement joins TRBV6-5 to TRBJ1-2; 10 bases map to TRBD1. The trim removed 10 bases at V and 5 bases at J, leaving 13 bases unmatched. The CDR3 contains 15 residues. CDR1 is MNHEY and CDR2 is SVGAGI in the germline V gene. The CDR3 DNA follows: TGTGCCACCGCCCCGGGGGACAGGGGCTTTTATGGCTACACCTTC. Translated, it gives CATAPGDRGFYGYTF.

V usage is TRBV28 and J usage is TRBJ1-2, with a weak D call TRBD1 (6 bases). V was cut by 2 bases and J by 2 bases, with 15 bases left in between. The CDR3 spans 16 residues. Germline CDR1 and CDR2: MDHEN and SYDVKM. The CDR3 DNA reads as TGTGCCAGCAGTTTAGTCGCGTGGGGGCAGAACTATGGCTACACCTTC. Translation: CASSLVAWGQNYGYTF.

The chain is built from TRBV4-3 and TRBJ1-2; D perhaps matches TRBD1 (6 bases). CDR3 length: 14 amino acids. CDR1 is LGHNA and CDR2 is YSLEER in the germline V gene. Trimming stripped 6 bases from V and 3 bases from J, with 14 bases between. The CDR3 region has the DNA TGCGCCAGCAGGCCCTCGGGGGGCTACTATGGCTACACCTTC. Its translation: CASRPSGGYYGYTF.

This rearrangement joins TRBV6-5 to TRBJ2-7; possibly TRBD2 for D (6 bases). The CDR3 is made up of 15 amino acids. Germline V gene lookup returns CDR1 MNHEY and CDR2 SVGAGI. V was cut by 5 bases and J by 3 bases, with 17 bases left in between. The CDR3 region is CASSTRWRGDYEQYF. The CDR3 DNA follows: TGTGCCAGCAGTACCCGATGGAGGGGAGACTACGAGCAGTACTTC.

The chain recombines TRBV5-1 with TRBJ2-5; perhaps TRBD2 as D (6 bases). CDR3 length equals 15 residues. V lost 4 bases and J 5 bases, leaving 18 bases between the germline ends. Germline CDR1 is SGHRS and CDR2 is YFSETQ. In nucleotides, the CDR3 is TGCGCCAGCAGCACCATGGCGGGGTTTGGGGAGACCCAGTACTTC. Translation gives CASSTMAGFGETQYF.

A note on this clone: This specimen includes other DNA sequences encoding the same CDR3. This sequence joins TRBV5-1 and TRBJ2-3; D gene ambiguous. Germline loops: CDR1 SGHRS, CDR2 YFSETQ. Trimming stripped 4 bases from V and 2 bases from J, with 5 bases between. This CDR3 is built from 12 residues. CDR3 nucleotides: TGCGCCAGCAGCCTCTACACAGATACGCAGTATTTT. Its protein product is CASSLYTDTQYF.

The chain joins TRBV5-4 to TRBJ2-7, with D perhaps matching TRBD2 (6 bases). The CDR3 runs to 16 residues. In germline, CDR1 is SGHNT, CDR2 YYREEE (reference sequence). The V end was cut by 4 bases, the J end by 1 base, with 18 bases between. The CDR3 loop reads CASSKGSGGVSYEQYF. DNA for the CDR3: TGTGCCAGCAGCAAAGGATCCGGAGGGGTTTCCTACGAGCAGTACTTC.

This clone has only one observation. This chain links TRBV6-5 with TRBJ2-3; D may correspond to TRBD1 or TRBD2 (5 bases each). V was trimmed by 2 bases and J by 4 bases, leaving 13 bases between them. This CDR3 is 15 amino acids long. Germline CDR1 and CDR2: MNHEY and SVGAGI. CDR3 residues: CASSYRGARADTQYF. CDR3 sequence (DNA): TGTGCCAGCAGTTACCGAGGGGCTAGGGCAGATACGCAGTATTTT.

This chain's CDR3 is CASRWRMNTEAFF. The DNA for the CDR3 is TGCGCCAGCAGGTGGCGGATGAACACTGAAGCTTTCTTT. The chain links TRBV5-1 to TRBJ1-1; D is unresolved. Trimming removed 5 bases from V and 0 bases from J, with 8 bases in between. This CDR3 is 13 amino acids long. CDR1 is SGHRS, CDR2 YFSETQ, per germline.

CDR3: CASSDSGLAISYEQYF. The DNA for the CDR3 is TGTGCCAGCAGTGATTCCGGACTAGCGATCTCCTACGAGCAGTACTTC. This chain joins TRBV6-4 and TRBJ2-7; 9 bases are shared with TRBD2. V gave up 3 bases and J gave up 0 bases; unmatched junction bases: 6. The CDR3 runs to 16 residues. Germline V gene lookup returns CDR1 MRHNA and CDR2 SNTAGT.